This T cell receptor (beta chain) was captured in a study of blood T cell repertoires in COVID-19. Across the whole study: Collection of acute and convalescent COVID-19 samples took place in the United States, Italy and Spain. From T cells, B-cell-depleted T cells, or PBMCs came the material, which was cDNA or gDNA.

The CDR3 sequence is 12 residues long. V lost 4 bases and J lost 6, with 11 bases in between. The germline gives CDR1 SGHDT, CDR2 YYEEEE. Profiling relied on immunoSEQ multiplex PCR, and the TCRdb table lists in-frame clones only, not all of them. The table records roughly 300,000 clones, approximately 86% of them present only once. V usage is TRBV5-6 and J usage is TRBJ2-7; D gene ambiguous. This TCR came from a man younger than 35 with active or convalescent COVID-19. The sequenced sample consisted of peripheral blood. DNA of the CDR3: TGTGCCAGCAGCCTTGGATCAGGCGAGCAGTACTTC. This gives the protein CASSLGSGEQYF.